Listed below are T cell receptor beta chains from one sample, sequenced in a study of cytomegalovirus exposure and HLA in healthy donors. The assay was immunoSEQ multiplex PCR, and TCRdb's table has in-frame clones only and misses some. The sample yields 150,000 to 180,000 clones, around 80% seen once. Sample: PBMCs. The receptor source for this set is a woman aged 35 to 49 in good health and CMV-seropositive. The CDR3 runs from the conserved cysteine through the conserved F or W. The D gene is left open where the match is weak. The size of a clone is reported for some rows only, either as once, few or many, or as a class for expanded clones.

>TRBD2|-|TRBV4-1|TRBJ2-3
TGCGCCAGCAGCCACCAAGCGGGAGGTGTGACAGATACGCAGTATTTT
CASSHQAGGVTDTQYF
>-|-|TRBV11-3|TRBJ1-2
TGTGCCAGCAGCTTAGAGGCCGATATTGTTAACTATGGCTACACCTTC
CASSLEADIVNYGYTF
>TRBD2|-|TRBV7-8|TRBJ2-3
TGTGCCAGCAGCTTAGTACTAGCGGGGCAAGATACGCAGTATTTT
CASSLVLAGQDTQYF
>TRBD2|few|TRBV9|TRBJ2-1
TGTGCCAGCAGCCCCGAGGCGAGACTAGCGGGGTACAATGAGCAGTTCTTC
CASSPEARLAGYNEQFF
>TRBD2|-|TRBV28|TRBJ2-3
TGTGCCAGCAGGTGGACTAGCGGGACTAGCACAGATACGCAGTATTTT
CASRWTSGTSTDTQYF
>-|-|TRBV28|TRBJ1-5
TGTGCCAGCAGTTTTAGTATCGGGGGGATTCAGCCCCAGCATTTT
CASSFSIGGIQPQHF
>-|-|TRBV28|TRBJ2-3
TGTGCCAGCAGTTTAGAGGGAAGCACAGATACGCAGTATTTT
CASSLEGSTDTQYF
>-|-|TRBV10-1|TRBJ2-4
TGCGCCAGCAGTGATAGTGGGTCGGGAGCCAAAAACATTCAGTACTTC
CASSDSGSGAKNIQYF
>-|once|TRBV7-3|TRBJ2-3
TGTGCCAGCAGCTTAATTGGCGGGACTAGCACAGATACGCAGTATTTT
CASSLIGGTSTDTQYF
>-|-|TRBV7-2|TRBJ2-2
TGTGCCAGCAGCCCGATGACTGGCACCGGGGAGCTGTTTTTT
CASSPMTGTGELFF
>-|once|TRBV5-1|TRBJ2-7
TGCGCCAGCCGACTTGAGCCAGCGTCCTACGAGCAGTACTTC
CASRLEPASYEQYF
>-|-|TRBV7-9|TRBJ2-1
TGTGCCAGCAGCTTAGGACTCTTCAATGAGCAGTTCTTC
CASSLGLFNEQFF
>-|-|TRBV18|TRBJ2-1
TGTGCCAGCTCACCAGGGCAGGGCTTCGCCAATGAGCAGTTCTTC
CASSPGQGFANEQFF
>-|few|TRBV30|TRBJ2-7
TGTGCCTGTCTCCGGGACTTGGAGTATTTCGAGCAGTACTTC
CACLRDLEYFEQYF
>TRBD1|few|TRBV27|TRBJ2-1
TGTGCCAGCAGCCGGGACAGGGGGCAAGGTGAGCAGTTCTTC
CASSRDRGQGEQFF
>TRBD1|-|TRBV18|TRBJ2-1
TGTGCCAGCTCACATCCGGGACAGGGGAGCTCCTACAATGAGCAGTTCTTC
CASSHPGQGSSYNEQFF
>TRBD2|-|TRBV5-1|TRBJ2-3
TGCGCCAGCAGCTTGGAGCTAGCGGGAGGCACAGATACGCAGTATTTT
CASSLELAGGTDTQYF
>TRBD1|-|TRBV10-3|TRBJ1-5
TGTGCCATCAGTGACCGGGACAGCTACAATCAGCCCCAGCATTTT
CAISDRDSYNQPQHF
>TRBD2|-|TRBV15|TRBJ2-1
TGTGCCACCAATACGGGACTAGCATACAATGAGCAGTTCTTC
CATNTGLAYNEQFF
>TRBD2|few|TRBV5-1|TRBJ2-7
TGCGCCAGCAAAAGGGCAGCGGGAGACGACGAGCAGTACTTC
CASKRAAGDDEQYF
>-|-|TRBV5-1|TRBJ2-3
TGCGCCAGCAGCCTTCAGTCTTCTCTCACAGATACGCAGTATTTT
CASSLQSSLTDTQYF
>TRBD1|-|TRBV30|TRBJ1-4
TGTGCCTGGAGCCCACAGGGGCAAGCATGGCTAGGTGAAAAACTGTTTTTT
CAWSPQGQAWLGEKLFF
>-|once|TRBV5-4|TRBJ2-3
TGTGCCAGCAGCGCACTCACAGATACGCAGTATTTT
CASSALTDTQYF
>TRBD1|-|TRBV7-2|TRBJ1-2
TGTGCCAGCAGCTTAGCGGAGGGGGCGAGCTATGGCTACACCTTC
CASSLAEGASYGYTF
>TRBD2|-|TRBV5-1|TRBJ2-7
TGCGCCAGCAGCCTAACTAGCGGATACGAGCAGTACTTC
CASSLTSGYEQYF
>TRBD2|-|TRBV25-1|TRBJ2-3
TGTGCCAGCAGTGAAGACCGACTAGCGGGAGTTGGAAATACGCAGTATTTT
CASSEDRLAGVGNTQYF
>TRBD1|few|TRBV28|TRBJ1-1
TGTGCCAGCAGGCCGGGACAGGGAGGGAAAGCTTTCTTT
CASRPGQGGKAFF
>TRBD1|-|TRBV19|TRBJ1-5
TGTGCCAGTAGGTCGCAGGGGGCAAGCAATCAGCCCCAGCATTTT
CASRSQGASNQPQHF
>-|-|TRBV28|TRBJ2-7
TGTGCCAGCAGTTTTACCGGGGGGCCGACCTACGAGCAGTACTTC
CASSFTGGPTYEQYF
>TRBD1|-|TRBV4-1|TRBJ1-5
TGCGCCAGCAGCCAATCCCGGGACAGCCTACAGCATTTT
CASSQSRDSLQHF
>-|-|TRBV27|TRBJ2-2
TGTGCCAGCAGTTTATCGGGCGGAACAGGGCCCGGGGAGCTGTTTTTT
CASSLSGGTGPGELFF
>TRBD2|-|TRBV19|TRBJ2-1
TGTGCCAGTAGTCTAACCAGAACGGGCGGGGGCAATGAGCAGTTCTTC
CASSLTRTGGGNEQFF
>-|-|TRBV18|TRBJ2-5
TGTGCCAGCTCCCTTGGACAGCAAGAGACCCAGTACTTC
CASSLGQQETQYF
>TRBD2|once|TRBV30|TRBJ2-1
TGTGCCTGGAGTCCCCCGACTAGCGGGAGGGCCGTAGGGTTCTTC
CAWSPPTSGRAVGFF
>-|-|TRBV9|TRBJ2-1
TGTGCCAGCAGCCCGGGGGAGCTCAATGAGCAGTTCTTC
CASSPGELNEQFF
>-|-|TRBV18|TRBJ2-5
TGTGCCAGCTCGAAGAGCATTCAAGAGACCCAGTACTTC
CASSKSIQETQYF
>-|-|TRBV10-3|TRBJ2-1
TGTGCCATCAGTGAGATGGAGTCTGTCGGGAATGAGCAGTTCTTC
CAISEMESVGNEQFF
>-|-|TRBV30|TRBJ2-7
TGTGCCTGCATGACCGGGACTTACTACTACGAGCAGTACTTC
CACMTGTYYYEQYF
>-|-|TRBV28|TRBJ1-1
TGTGCCAGCCGACTTGGGAGATTGAACACTGAAGCTTTCTTT
CASRLGRLNTEAFF
>TRBD1|-|TRBV14|TRBJ2-7
TGTGCCAGCAGCCACAGGGGGTACGAGCAGTACTTC
CASSHRGYEQYF
>TRBD1|-|TRBV18|TRBJ2-1
TGTGCCAGCTCACGTACCAGGACAGGGGACAATGAGCAGTTCTTC
CASSRTRTGDNEQFF
>TRBD1|-|TRBV28|TRBJ1-2
TGTGCCAGCAATGAGGGGGCGGCCGCGACATATGGCTACACCTTC
CASNEGAAATYGYTF
>-|few|TRBV21-1|TRBJ2-7
TGTGCCAGCACGCTAGGTGTTTCCTACGAGCAGTACTTC
CASTLGVSYEQYF
>TRBD1|-|TRBV2|TRBJ2-7
TGTGCCAGCAGCCGGGACAGGGATTCCTACGAGCAGTACTTC
CASSRDRDSYEQYF
>TRBD2|-|TRBV28|TRBJ2-7
TGTGCCAGCAGTGACCTAGCGGGAGTCGGGGAGCAGTACTTC
CASSDLAGVGEQYF
>-|-|TRBV7-2|TRBJ2-7
TGTGCCAGCAGCTCGCAACAGGGACCCTACGAGCAGTACTTC
CASSSQQGPYEQYF
>TRBD1|few|TRBV2|TRBJ2-7
TGTGCCAGCAGTGAACCCAGGGGGGAGCAGTACTTC
CASSEPRGEQYF
>TRBD1|-|TRBV10-3|TRBJ2-7
TGTGCCATCAGTGAGTCTGGGACAGGGGTAGGCGAGCAGTACTTC
CAISESGTGVGEQYF
>-|-|TRBV5-1|TRBJ2-1
TGCGCCAGCAGCTTGGGACAGGTCGATGAGCAGTTCTTC
CASSLGQVDEQFF
>-|-|TRBV9|TRBJ1-1
TGTGCCAGCAGCGTTGGAGATAACACTGAAGCTTTCTTT
CASSVGDNTEAFF
>-|once|TRBV9|TRBJ2-1
TGTGCCAGCAGCCCTTCCTTGACCCCACTAGTAGAGCAGTTCTTC
CASSPSLTPLVEQFF
>TRBD2|-|TRBV25-1|TRBJ2-7
TGTGCCAGCAGTGATGGGTCTAGCGGGAGGTGGTACGAGCAGTACTTC
CASSDGSSGRWYEQYF
>-|-|TRBV5-1|TRBJ1-1
TGCGCCAGCAGTCAGGTCGTGGGGGGCACTGAAGCTTTCTTT
CASSQVVGGTEAFF
>TRBD1|-|TRBV19|TRBJ2-7
TGTGCCAGTAGTATCGACAGGGGCTACGAGCAGTACTTC
CASSIDRGYEQYF
>TRBD1|-|TRBV5-1|TRBJ2-7
TGCGCCAGCAGCTTGGTGGGACAGGGCTACGAGCAGTACTTC
CASSLVGQGYEQYF